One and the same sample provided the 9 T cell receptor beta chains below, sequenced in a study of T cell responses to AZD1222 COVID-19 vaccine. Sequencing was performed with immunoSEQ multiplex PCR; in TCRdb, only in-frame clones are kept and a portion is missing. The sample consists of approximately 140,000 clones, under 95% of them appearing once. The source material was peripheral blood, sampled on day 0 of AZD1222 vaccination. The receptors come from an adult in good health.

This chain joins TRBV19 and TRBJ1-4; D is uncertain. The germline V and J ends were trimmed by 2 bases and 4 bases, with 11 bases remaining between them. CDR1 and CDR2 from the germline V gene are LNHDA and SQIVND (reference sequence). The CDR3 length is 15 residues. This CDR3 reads CASSISSVRNEKLFF. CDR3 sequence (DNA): TGTGCCAGTAGTATATCTTCGGTCCGTAATGAAAAACTGTTTTTT.

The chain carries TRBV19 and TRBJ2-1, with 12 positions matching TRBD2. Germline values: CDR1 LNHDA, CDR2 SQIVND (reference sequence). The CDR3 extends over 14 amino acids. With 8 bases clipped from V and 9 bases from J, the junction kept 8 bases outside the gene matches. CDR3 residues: CASRGLAGKGEQFF. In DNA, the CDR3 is TGTGCCAGTCGTGGACTAGCGGGGAAGGGTGAGCAGTTCTTC.

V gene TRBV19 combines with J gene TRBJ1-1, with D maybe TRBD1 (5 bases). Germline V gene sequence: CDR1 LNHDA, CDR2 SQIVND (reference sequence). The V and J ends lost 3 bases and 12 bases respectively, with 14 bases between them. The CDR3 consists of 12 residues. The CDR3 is CASSILRGTTFF. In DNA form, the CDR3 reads TGTGCCAGTAGTATCTTGAGGGGTACAACTTTCTTT. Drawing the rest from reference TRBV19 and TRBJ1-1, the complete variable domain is DGGITQSPKYLFRKEGQNVTLSCEQNLNHDAMYWYRQDPGQGLRLIYYSQIVNDFQKGDIAEGYSVSREKKESFPLTVTSAQKNPTAFYLCASSILRGTTFFGQGTRLTVV.

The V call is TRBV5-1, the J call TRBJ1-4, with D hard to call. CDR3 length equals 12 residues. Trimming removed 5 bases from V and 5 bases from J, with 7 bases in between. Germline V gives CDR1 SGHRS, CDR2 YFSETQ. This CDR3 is CASREQNEKLFF. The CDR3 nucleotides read TGCGCCAGCAGGGAGCAAAATGAAAAACTGTTTTTT.

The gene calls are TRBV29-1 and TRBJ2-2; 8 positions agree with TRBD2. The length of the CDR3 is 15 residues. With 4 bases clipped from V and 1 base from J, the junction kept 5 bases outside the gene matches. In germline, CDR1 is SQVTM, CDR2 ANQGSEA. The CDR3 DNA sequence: TGCAGCGTTGCGGTTAGCGGGGTGAACACCGGGGAGCTGTTTTTT. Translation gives CSVAVSGVNTGELFF.

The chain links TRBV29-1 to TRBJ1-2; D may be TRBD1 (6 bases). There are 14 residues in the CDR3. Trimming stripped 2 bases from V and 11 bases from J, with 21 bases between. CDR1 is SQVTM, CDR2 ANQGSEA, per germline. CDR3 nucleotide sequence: TGCAGCGTTGAAATCTCGACAGGTCCTTACGGTTACACCTTC. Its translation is CSVEISTGPYGYTF.

Here the CDR3 reads CASTKTGSHEQYF. In DNA form, the CDR3 reads TGTGCCAGCACTAAGACAGGGAGCCACGAGCAGTACTTC. The J gene is TRBJ2-7, the V gene TRBV5-6; 7 bases are a match to TRBD1. CDR3 size: 13 residues. The ends lost 6 bases at V and 5 bases at J; junction bases unmatched: 8. CDR1 and CDR2 (germline): SGHDT, YYEEEE. The full variable domain, completed using reference TRBV5-6 and TRBJ2-7, is DAGVTQSPTHLIKTRGQQVTLRCSPKSGHDTVSWYQQALGQGPQFIFQYYEEEERQRGNFPDRFSGHQFPNYSSELNVNALLLGDSALYLCASTKTGSHEQYFGPGTRLTVT.

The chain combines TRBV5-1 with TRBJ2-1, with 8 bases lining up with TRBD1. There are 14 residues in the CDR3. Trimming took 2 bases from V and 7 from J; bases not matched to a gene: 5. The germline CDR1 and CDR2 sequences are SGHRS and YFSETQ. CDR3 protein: CASSFTGGRNEQFF. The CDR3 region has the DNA TGCGCCAGCAGCTTCACAGGGGGAAGAAATGAGCAGTTCTTC.

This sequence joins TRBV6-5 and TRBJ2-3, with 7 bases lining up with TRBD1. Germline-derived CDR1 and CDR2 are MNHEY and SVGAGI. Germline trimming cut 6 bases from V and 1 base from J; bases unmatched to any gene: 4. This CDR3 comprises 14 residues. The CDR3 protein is CASSDRVGTDTQYF. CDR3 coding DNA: TGTGCCAGCAGCGACAGGGTCGGCACAGATACGCAGTATTTT.